This T cell receptor beta chain was captured by sequencing in a study of T cells in Graves' hyperthyroidism and ophthalmopathy. TCR beta CDR3 sequences were amplified from RNA transcripts. Initially, a first-round RT-PCR of the TCR CDR3 employed the HTBI primer set. TCRdb re-called the multiplex PCR reads with MiXCR, one entry per CDR3 protein. The profile shows almost 500,000 distinct CDR3 sequences, about 20% of them singletons. The length of the CDR3 is 16 residues. J lost 6 bases, V lost 5 bases, and 8 bases had no gene match. Germline values: CDR1 LNHDA, CDR2 SQIVND (reference sequence). This rearrangement joins TRBV19 to TRBJ2-7, with 15 positions matching TRBD2. The sequence was obtained from a woman aged 70 to 79 with Graves' ophthalmopathy. What was sequenced was blood. CDR3 nucleotides: TGTGCCAGTAGTGCTCCGGGACTAGCGGGAGGCACCGAGCAGTACTTC. Translating gives CASSAPGLAGGTEQYF. Full variable domain (outside the CDR3, taken from reference TRBV19 and TRBJ2-7): DGGITQSPKYLFRKEGQNVTLSCEQNLNHDAMYWYRQDPGQGLRLIYYSQIVNDFQKGDIAEGYSVSREKKESFPLTVTSAQKNPTAFYLCASSAPGLAGGTEQYFGPGTRLTVT.